This T cell receptor (beta chain) was profiled in a study of T cells in Graves' hyperthyroidism and ophthalmopathy (dated by TCRdb to between 2017 and 2020). As for the study more broadly: Peripheral blood samples were taken at the time of initial diagnosis, prior to any treatment. In addition, the study compared T-cell repertoires in thyroid tissue and in blood from six Graves' hyperthyroidism patients. The paper reports TCR Vbeta CDR3 sequencing of some 140 peripheral blood samples: some 44 ophthalmopathy, about 75 hyperthyroidism and around 17 progressor patients. After sampling, hyperthyroidism patients received methimazole starting at 30 mg daily, and ophthalmopathy patients received high-dose intravenous methylprednisolone. To identify TCR V-J signatures that set the groups apart, the researchers used a discovery cohort of approximately 98 patients, made up of 40 to 45 with Graves' ophthalmopathy and 57 with stable Graves' hyperthyroidism. An independent validation cohort of around 19 hyperthyroidism patients and roughly 16 patients who later progressed to ophthalmopathy tested prospective prediction of ophthalmopathy. The roughly 100 discovery patients were randomly split 7:3 into training and test sets. General findings and caveats noted by the study authors: Ophthalmopathy was separated from stable hyperthyroidism by a 13 V-J signature model, with about 86% sensitivity and just over 81% specificity obtained in cross-validation and 80%/75% obtained in testing. Blood samples also contained most of the expanded thyroid clonotypes (frequency above 0.001), which suggests that blood repertoires may reflect thyroid immune responses. In validation, progression to ophthalmopathy was predicted by the model with roughly 71% sensitivity and approximately 78% specificity, a median of 6.5 months before onset. Sample size was not statistically predetermined, and blinding of investigators to group allocation was not performed.

Trimming leaves V shorter by 2 bases and J shorter by 4 bases, with the junction holding 6 bases beyond the gene matches. The germline V gene supplies CDR1 SNHLY and CDR2 FYNNEI. The CDR3 holds 17 amino acids from the cysteine to the phenylalanine. The DNA shown is the 51-base CDR3, in frame from base 1. Amplification of TCR beta CDR3 regions was carried out from RNA transcripts. The first round of RT-PCR for the TCR CDR3 was performed with the HTBI primer set and the Qiagen OneStep RT-PCR kit. Libraries were constructed in a second round of multiplex PCR, after which size selection and purification were performed. Libraries were sequenced paired-end with 100 bp reads on an Illumina HiSeq2000. As for how the authors treated the data: SOAPnuke was used to process the raw data, with reads discarded if the reads contained adapters or uncalled bases, had a mean Phred below 15, or lacked an exact constant-primer or identifier match. High-quality paired reads were merged with COPE v1.2.5, and unique nucleotide sequences were defined as clonotypes. MiTCR v1.1 was used to align clonotypes to the IMGT TRBV, TRBD and TRBJ reference segments. Analysis was restricted to V-J combinations with a frequency above 0.0001, which covered 98% to 99.2% of repertoires. A TCS score was defined as the ratio of F50 (clonal expansion) to E x V (chaos), with BLOSUM62-based TCRdist applied between CDR3 peptides within each V-J. Welch's t-statistics and random forest reduced several hundred V-J features to some 14, which were used in a naive Bayes classifier (R e1071). TCRdb reanalyzed the raw reads on its own, using fastp at Q25 for trimming and MiXCR for clone calling, and kept in-frame beta chains. Rows merge per CDR3 protein into single entries with the most common DNA and genes. The authors' filters were not applied to this entry. The table for this sample lists a few hundred thousand distinct CDR3 sequences; around a fifth of them were counted only once. The ten largest clones represent 35% to 40% of the sample.

Ophthalmopathy patients had moderately to severely active disease, with a Clinical Activity Score of 3 or more, a NOSPECS grade of 4 or more, and a disease duration of less than 3 months. Exclusion was applied to patients with uncontrolled infections, other autoimmune diseases, pregnancy or lactation. Diagnoses relied on clinical symptoms, serum thyroxine and TRAb, thyroid ultrasound and orbital computed tomography. PBMCs were isolated from roughly 10 ml of fresh peripheral blood by Ficoll-Paque density gradient centrifugation. Total RNA was extracted with Trizol reagent, and quality was checked on an Agilent 2100 Bioanalyzer. In the case of this clonotype: The antigen it recognizes is unknown. Base qualities are not recorded, but no much larger clone differs from it by a single base.

Recombination joined TRBV2 with TRBJ2-1, and TRBD2 aligns with 12 junction nucleotides. This TCR derives from a man between 50 and 59 years old with Graves' ophthalmopathy. Specimen: blood. The nucleotides read TGTGCCAGCAGTGAACTAGCGGGAGGGCCGGGATACAATGAGCAGTTCTTC. It translates to CASSELAGGPGYNEQFF. Beyond the CDR3, the reference TRBV2 and TRBJ2-1 genes provide the residues; the full variable domain reads: EPEVTQTPSHQVTQMGQEVILRCVPISNHLYFYWYRQILGQKVEFLVSFYNNEISEKSEIFDDQFSVERPDGSNFTLKIRSTKLEDSAMYFCASSELAGGPGYNEQFFGPGTRLTVL.